Sequencing of this T cell receptor (beta chain) was carried out in a study of beta chain features in type 1 diabetes. Whole-study findings and limits: Patients with type 1 diabetes carried fewer insertions and had more deletions at their VDJ junctions.

The sequenced template was cDNA made from the entire isolated RNA. The protocol was immunoSEQ multiplex PCR, while the TCRdb copy is restricted to in-frame clones and leaves out a portion. Altogether 900,000 or so clones are present, 17% being singletons, with the ten largest covering 0.02% to 0.025%. Germline V CDR1 and CDR2: LNHDA, SQIVND (reference sequence). The CDR3 has 16 amino acids. Between the trimmed V and J ends, which lost 5 bases and 6 bases, there was a span of 20 bases. Of note for this clone: Antigen: not known.

The sequencing input was naive CD4+ T cells from blood. V is TRBV19 and J is TRBJ1-5; no clear D gene. The receptor was derived from a woman aged 18-30 years in good health. In nucleotides, the CDR3 is TGTGCCAGTAGTCCTATCAGCCTCGATTGGGGTCAGCCCCAGCATTTT. This codes for CASSPISLDWGQPQHF.